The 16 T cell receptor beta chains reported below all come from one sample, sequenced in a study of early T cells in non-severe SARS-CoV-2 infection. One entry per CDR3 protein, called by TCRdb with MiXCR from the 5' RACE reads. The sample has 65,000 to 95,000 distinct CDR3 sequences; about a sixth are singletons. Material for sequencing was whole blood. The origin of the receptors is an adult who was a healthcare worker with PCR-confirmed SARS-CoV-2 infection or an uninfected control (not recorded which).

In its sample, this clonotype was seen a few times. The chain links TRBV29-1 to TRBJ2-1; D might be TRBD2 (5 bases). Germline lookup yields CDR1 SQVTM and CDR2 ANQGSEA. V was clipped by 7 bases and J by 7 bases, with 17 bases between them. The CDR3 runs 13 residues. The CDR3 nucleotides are TGCAGCGGCGGACGGACTGGGCCGAATGAGCAGTTCTTC. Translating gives CSGGRTGPNEQFF.

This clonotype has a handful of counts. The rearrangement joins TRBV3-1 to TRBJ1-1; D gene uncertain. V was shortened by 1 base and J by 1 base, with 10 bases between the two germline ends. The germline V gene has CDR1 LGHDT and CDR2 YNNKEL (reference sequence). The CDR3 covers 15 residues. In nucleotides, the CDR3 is TGTGCCAGCAGCCAAGGAAATGGGTGGAACACTGAAGCTTTCTTT. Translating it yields CASSQGNGWNTEAFF.

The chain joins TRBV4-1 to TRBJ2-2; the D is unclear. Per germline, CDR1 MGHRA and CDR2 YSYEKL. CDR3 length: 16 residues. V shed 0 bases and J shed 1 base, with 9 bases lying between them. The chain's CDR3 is CASSQDAGLNTGELFF. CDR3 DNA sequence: TGCGCCAGCAGCCAAGATGCTGGCTTGAACACCGGGGAGCTGTTTTTT.

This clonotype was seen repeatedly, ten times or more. The CDR3 DNA sequence: TGCAGTGGTGGCAGCAATAATTCACCCCTCCACTTT. It encodes CSGGSNNSPLHF. V and J are TRBV20-1 and TRBJ1-6; the D is unclear. This CDR3 region has 12 residues. Deletions cut 7 bases from V and 5 bases from J, with 9 bases between. Germline CDR1 and CDR2: DFQATT and SNEGSKA (reference sequence).

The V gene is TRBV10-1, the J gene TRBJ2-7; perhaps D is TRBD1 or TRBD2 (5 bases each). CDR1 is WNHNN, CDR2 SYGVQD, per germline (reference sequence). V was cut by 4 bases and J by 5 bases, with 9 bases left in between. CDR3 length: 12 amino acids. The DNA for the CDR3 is TGCGCCAGCAGTGCTTGGGACCACGAGCAGTACTTC. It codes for CASSAWDHEQYF.

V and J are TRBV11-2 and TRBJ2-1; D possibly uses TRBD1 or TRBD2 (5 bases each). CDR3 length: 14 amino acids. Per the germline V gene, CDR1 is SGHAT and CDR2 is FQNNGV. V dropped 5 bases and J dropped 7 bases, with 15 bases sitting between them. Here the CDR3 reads CASSVQGAPNEQFF. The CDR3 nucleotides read TGTGCCAGCAGCGTTCAGGGAGCCCCGAATGAGCAGTTCTTC.

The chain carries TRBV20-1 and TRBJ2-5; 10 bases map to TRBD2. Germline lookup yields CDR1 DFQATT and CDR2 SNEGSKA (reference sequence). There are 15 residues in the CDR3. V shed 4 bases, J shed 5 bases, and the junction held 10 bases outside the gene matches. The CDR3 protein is CSATRGSGGAETQYF. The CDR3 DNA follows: TGCAGTGCTACCCGGGGGAGCGGGGGGGCTGAGACCCAGTACTTC.

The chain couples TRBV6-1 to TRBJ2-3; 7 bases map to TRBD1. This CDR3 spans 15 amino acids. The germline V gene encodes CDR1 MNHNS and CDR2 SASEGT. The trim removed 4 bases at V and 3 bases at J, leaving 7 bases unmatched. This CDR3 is CASSVKTGITDTQYF. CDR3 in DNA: TGTGCCAGCAGTGTAAAGACAGGGATAACAGATACGCAGTATTTT.

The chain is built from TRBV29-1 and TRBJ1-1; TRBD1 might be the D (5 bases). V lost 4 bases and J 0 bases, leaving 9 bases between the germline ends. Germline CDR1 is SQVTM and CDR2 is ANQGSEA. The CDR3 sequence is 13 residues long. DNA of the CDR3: TGCAGCGTTGCGGGACTATTGAACACTGAAGCTTTCTTT. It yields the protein CSVAGLLNTEAFF.

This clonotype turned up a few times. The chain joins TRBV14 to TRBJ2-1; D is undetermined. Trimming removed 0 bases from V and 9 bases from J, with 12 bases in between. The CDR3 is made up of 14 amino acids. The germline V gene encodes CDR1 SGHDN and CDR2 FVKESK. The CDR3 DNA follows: TGTGCCAGCAGCCAAGACTCGGTCCCCACTGAGCAGTTCTTC. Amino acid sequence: CASSQDSVPTEQFF.

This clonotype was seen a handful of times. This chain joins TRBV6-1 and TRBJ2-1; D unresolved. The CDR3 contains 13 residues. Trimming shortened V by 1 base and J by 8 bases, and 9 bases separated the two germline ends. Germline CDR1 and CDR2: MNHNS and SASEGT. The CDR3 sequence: CASSEGFLDEQFF. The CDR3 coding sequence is TGTGCCAGCAGTGAAGGTTTCCTAGATGAGCAGTTCTTC.

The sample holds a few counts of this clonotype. CDR3 coding DNA: TGCGCCAGCAGCCAAGAGTGGGGACAGGGGGCAGGGGCCAACGTCCTGACTTTC. This encodes CASSQEWGQGAGANVLTF. The chain recombines TRBV4-1 with TRBJ2-6, with 12 bases matching TRBD1. This CDR3 comprises 18 residues. Germline values: CDR1 MGHRA, CDR2 YSYEKL. With 0 bases clipped from V and 4 bases from J, the junction kept 4 bases outside the gene matches.

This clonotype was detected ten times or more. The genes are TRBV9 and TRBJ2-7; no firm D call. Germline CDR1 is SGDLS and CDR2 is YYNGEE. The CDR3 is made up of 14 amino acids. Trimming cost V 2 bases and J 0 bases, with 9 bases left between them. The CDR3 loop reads CASSVTVSSYEQYF. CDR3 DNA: TGTGCCAGCAGCGTGACGGTCAGCTCCTACGAGCAGTACTTC.

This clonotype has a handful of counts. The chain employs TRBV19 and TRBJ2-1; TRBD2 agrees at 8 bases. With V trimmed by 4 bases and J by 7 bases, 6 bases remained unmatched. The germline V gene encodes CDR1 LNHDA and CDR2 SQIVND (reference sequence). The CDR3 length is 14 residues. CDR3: CASSNSGARNEQFF. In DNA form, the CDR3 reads TGTGCCAGTAGTAATAGCGGGGCAAGGAATGAGCAGTTCTTC.

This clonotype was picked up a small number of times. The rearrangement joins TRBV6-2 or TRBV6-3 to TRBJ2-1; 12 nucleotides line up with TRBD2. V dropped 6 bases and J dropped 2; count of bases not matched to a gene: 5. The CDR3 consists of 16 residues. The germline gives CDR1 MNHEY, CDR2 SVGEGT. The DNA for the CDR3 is TGTGCCAGCAGGGCCCGACTAGCGGGGGCCTACAATGAGCAGTTCTTC. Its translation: CASRARLAGAYNEQFF.

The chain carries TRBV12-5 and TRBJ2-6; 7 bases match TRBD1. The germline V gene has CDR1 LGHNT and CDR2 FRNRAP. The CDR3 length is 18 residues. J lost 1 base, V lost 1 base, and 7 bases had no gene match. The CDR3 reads CASGLAWTGSSGANVLTF. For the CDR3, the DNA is TGTGCTAGTGGTTTGGCTTGGACAGGCTCTTCTGGGGCCAACGTCCTGACTTTC.